This T cell receptor (beta chain) is from a study of post-analysis software for immune sequencing data. Overall study context: Relapsing-remitting, secondary progressive and progressive-relapsing courses of multiple sclerosis were included. General study results and limits: Co-batched samples clustered tightly together by F measure. People with multiple sclerosis had a significantly lower normalized Chao1 diversity than controls did.

As to this clonotype: Its antigen is not identified.

TCR beta cDNA libraries had unique molecular identifiers. Some 450,000 cDNA molecules were recovered from an input of roughly 0.85 to 10 million T cells. MiXCR, applied by TCRdb to the PCR reads, yields one record per CDR3 protein. The sample yields some 700,000 distinct CDR3 sequences, 59% seen once. The clonotype originates from a girl aged 2 to 10 with multiple sclerosis. Sequencing input: blood.

CDR3 nucleotides: TGTGCCAGCAGTTTAGCGTCGTGGGACGAGCAGTACTTC. Protein product: CASSLASWDEQYF. The rearrangement links TRBV28 to TRBJ2-7; D gene uncertain. The CDR3 has 13 residues. Germline V CDR1 and CDR2: MDHEN, SYDVKM. V dropped 2 bases and J dropped 5 bases, with 10 bases sitting between them.